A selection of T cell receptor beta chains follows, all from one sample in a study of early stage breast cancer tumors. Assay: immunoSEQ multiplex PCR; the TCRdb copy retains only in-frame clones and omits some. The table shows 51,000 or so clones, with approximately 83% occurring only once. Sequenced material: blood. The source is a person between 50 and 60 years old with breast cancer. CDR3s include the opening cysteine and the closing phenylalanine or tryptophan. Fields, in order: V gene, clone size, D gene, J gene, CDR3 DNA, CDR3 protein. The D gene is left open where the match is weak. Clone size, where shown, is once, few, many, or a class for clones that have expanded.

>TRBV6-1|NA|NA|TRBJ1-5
TGTGCCAGCGAGAGCGGCATCACGGGGAATCAGCCCCAGCATTTT
CASESGITGNQPQHF
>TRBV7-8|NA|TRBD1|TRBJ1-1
TGTGCCAGCCTTGGACAGGGGAACACTGAAGCTTTCTTT
CASLGQGNTEAFF
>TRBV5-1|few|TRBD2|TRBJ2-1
TGCGCCAGCAGCGGGGGGACTAGCGGGGGTTACAATGAGCAGTTCTTC
CASSGGTSGGYNEQFF
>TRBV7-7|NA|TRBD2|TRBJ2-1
TGTGCTAGCAGTTCGGGAGCGGGGGAGCAGTTCTTC
CASSSGAGEQFF
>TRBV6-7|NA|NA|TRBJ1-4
TGTGCCAGCAGTTATAGGAGACGCAGTGGAGATGAAAAACTGTTTTTT
CASSYRRRSGDEKLFF
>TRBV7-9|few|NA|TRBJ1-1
TGTGCCAGCAGCTTAGCCCTGGACACTGAAGCTTTCTTT
CASSLALDTEAFF
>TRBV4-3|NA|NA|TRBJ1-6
TGCGCCAGCAGCCCCTCAGATCAGAACCCAGGGTCACCCCTCCACTTT
CASSPSDQNPGSPLHF
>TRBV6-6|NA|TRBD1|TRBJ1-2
TGTGCCAGCGGCTCCGGGACAGGCCACTATGGCTACACCTTC
CASGSGTGHYGYTF
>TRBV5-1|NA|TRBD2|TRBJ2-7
TGCGCCAGCAGCTTGGAGGCGGGAGGGCCCCACGAGCAGTACTTC
CASSLEAGGPHEQYF
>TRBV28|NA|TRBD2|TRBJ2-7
TGTGCCAGCAGGCGGGAGGGACAGATAGAATACGAGCAGTACTTC
CASRREGQIEYEQYF
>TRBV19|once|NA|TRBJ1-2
TGTGCCAGTAGTCTCGCCCCGACCGCCGGCTATGGCTACACCTTC
CASSLAPTAGYGYTF
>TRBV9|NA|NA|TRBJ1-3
TGTGCCAGCAGCGGGGGGGAGGGAAACACCATATATTTT
CASSGGEGNTIYF
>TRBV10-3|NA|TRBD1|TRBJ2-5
TGTGCCATCAGTGTACCGGGACAGGGTCACCAAGAGACCCAGTACTTC
CAISVPGQGHQETQYF
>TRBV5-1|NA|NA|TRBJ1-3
TGCGCCAGCAGCTTGTCTGGGACACAATCTTTGGGGGGAAACACCATATATTTT
CASSLSGTQSLGGNTIYF
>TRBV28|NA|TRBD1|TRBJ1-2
TGTGCCAGCAGTTTCGGACAGGGGGCGAACTATGGCTACACCTTC
CASSFGQGANYGYTF
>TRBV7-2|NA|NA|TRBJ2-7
TGTGCCAGCAGCCGTAACCCGGCAGGGAGCTCCTACGAGCAGTACTTC
CASSRNPAGSSYEQYF
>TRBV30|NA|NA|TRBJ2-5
TGTGCCTGGAGTATATCATCAATACAAGAGACCCAGTACTTC
CAWSISSIQETQYF
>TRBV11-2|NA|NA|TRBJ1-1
TGTGCCAGCAGCTTAGTTGAGGGCGGCACTGAAGCTTTCTTT
CASSLVEGGTEAFF
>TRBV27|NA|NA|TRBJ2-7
TGTGCCAGCAGTTCCTACAGGGAGGCCTACGAGCAGTACTTC
CASSSYREAYEQYF
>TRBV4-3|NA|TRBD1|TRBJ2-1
TGCGCCAGCAGCCAAGGGGGGACAGGGGGAGATGAGCAGTTCTTC
CASSQGGTGGDEQFF
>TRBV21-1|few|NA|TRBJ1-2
TGTGCCACCCGGAGGTACAGGCCTACCACGAGGCACGGCTACACCTTC
CATRRYRPTTRHGYTF
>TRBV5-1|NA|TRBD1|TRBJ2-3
TGCGCCAGCAGCTACGGGACAGGGTCGAGTACAGATACGCAGTATTTT
CASSYGTGSSTDTQYF
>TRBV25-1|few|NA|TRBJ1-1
TGTGCCAGCAGGGGGGGGCCAGGGAGAGTATCGACTGAAGCTTTCTTT
CASRGGPGRVSTEAFF
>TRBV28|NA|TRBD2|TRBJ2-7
TGTGCCAGCAGTTTCCGGGACTACCAAGCCTACGAGCAGTACTTC
CASSFRDYQAYEQYF
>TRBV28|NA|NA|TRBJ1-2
TGTGCCAGCAGTTCTAAACCAGGGGTCGATGGCTACACCTTC
CASSSKPGVDGYTF
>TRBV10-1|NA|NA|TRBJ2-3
TGCGCCAGCAGCTTGAACAGGGAACGGGCTACGCAGTATTTT
CASSLNRERATQYF
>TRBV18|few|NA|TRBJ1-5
TGTGCCAGCTCACCGAGGGAGGGAAAAAATCAGCCCCAGCATTTT
CASSPREGKNQPQHF
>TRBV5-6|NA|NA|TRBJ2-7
TGTGCCAGCAGCTCAAGGAGGCAGAGCTCCTACGAGCAGTACTTC
CASSSRRQSSYEQYF
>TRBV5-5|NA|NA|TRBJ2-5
TGTGCCAGCAGCCAGTTGGGACCAGCACTTCGCGAGACCCAGTACTTC
CASSQLGPALRETQYF
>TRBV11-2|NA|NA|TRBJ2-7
TGTGCCAGCAGCTTAGTACTAGTGAAGTACTTC
CASSLVLVKYF
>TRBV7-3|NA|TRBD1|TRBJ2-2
TGTGCCAGCAGCTTATTTGGGACAGTTAACACCGGGGAGCTGTTTTTT
CASSLFGTVNTGELFF
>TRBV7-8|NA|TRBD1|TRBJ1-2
TGTGCCAGCAGCGCCCGAGGGGGCGTTATTGGGGGCTATGGCTACACCTTC
CASSARGGVIGGYGYTF
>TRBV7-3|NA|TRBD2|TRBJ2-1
TGTGCCAGCAGCCCTGGGACTAGCGGGATAGTAGCCAATGAGCAGTTCTTC
CASSPGTSGIVANEQFF
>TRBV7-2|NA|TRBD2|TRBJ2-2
TGTGCCAGCACCGTCCTAGCGGGAAAGGGCGGGGAGCTGTTTTTT
CASTVLAGKGGELFF
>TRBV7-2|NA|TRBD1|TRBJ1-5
TGTGCCAGCAGCCCCGGGACAGGTAGCAATCAGCCCCAGCATTTT
CASSPGTGSNQPQHF
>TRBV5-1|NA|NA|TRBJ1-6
TGCGCCAGCAGCTCACGGGACCCAGATAATTCACCCCTCCACTTT
CASSSRDPDNSPLHF
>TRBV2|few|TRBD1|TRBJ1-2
TGTGCCAGCAGTAACCGGGACAGGGTCTATGGCTACACCTTC
CASSNRDRVYGYTF
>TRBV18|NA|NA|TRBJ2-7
TGTGCCAGCTCACCACCTAGCGGGACAGGCGATTTTTCCTACGAGCAGTACTTC
CASSPPSGTGDFSYEQYF
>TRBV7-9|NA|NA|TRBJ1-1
TGTGCCAGCAGCTCGGGGGACTTATGGTACACTGAAGCTTTCTTT
CASSSGDLWYTEAFF
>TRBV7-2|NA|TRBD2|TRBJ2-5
TGTGCCAGCAGCTGGACTAGCGGGAGGGAAGAGACCCAGTACTTC
CASSWTSGREETQYF
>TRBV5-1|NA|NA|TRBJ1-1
TGCGCCAGCAATCCGGGAATGAACACTGAAGCTTTCTTT
CASNPGMNTEAFF
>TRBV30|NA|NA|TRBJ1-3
TGTGCCTGGCGCGCCTTTTCTGGAAACACCATATATTTT
CAWRAFSGNTIYF
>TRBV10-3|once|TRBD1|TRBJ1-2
TGTGCCAGCCAGGGGGCGCAGAATGGCTACACCTTC
CASQGAQNGYTF
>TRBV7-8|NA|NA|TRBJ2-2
TGTGCCAGCAGCCCCCGTCTAGCGACGAACACCGGGGAGCTGTTTTTT
CASSPRLATNTGELFF
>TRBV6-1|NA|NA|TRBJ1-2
TGTGCCAGCAGTGAAGCCCGGGGGGTTGACGGCTACACCTTC
CASSEARGVDGYTF
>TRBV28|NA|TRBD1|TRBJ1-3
TGTGCCAGCAGCCAACAGGGGGCTGGAGCTGGAAACACCATATATTTT
CASSQQGAGAGNTIYF
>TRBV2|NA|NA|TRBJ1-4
TGTGCCAGCAGTGAACAGTCAACTAATGAAAAACTGTTTTTT
CASSEQSTNEKLFF
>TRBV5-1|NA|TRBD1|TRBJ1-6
TGCGCCAGCAGCTTGGCCTCACAGGGGGCGCGAGGGACCCTCCACTTT
CASSLASQGARGTLHF
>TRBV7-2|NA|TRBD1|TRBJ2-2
TGTGCCAGCAGCACAGGACAGGGGTGGACCGGGGAGCTGTTTTTT
CASSTGQGWTGELFF
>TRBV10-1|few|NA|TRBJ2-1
TGCGCCAGCAGTGACGGGAGCGCCGGGTACAATGAGCAGTTCTTC
CASSDGSAGYNEQFF
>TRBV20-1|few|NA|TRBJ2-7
TGCAGTGCTAGCGACTCCTACGAGCAGTACTTC
CSASDSYEQYF
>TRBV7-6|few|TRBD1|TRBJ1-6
TGTGCCAGCAGCGCGGGACAGGGCGCTTCACCCCTCCACTTT
CASSAGQGASPLHF
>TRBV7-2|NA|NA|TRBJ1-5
TGTGCCAGCAGCTTATGGACAGCCAGCAATCAGCCCCAGCATTTT
CASSLWTASNQPQHF
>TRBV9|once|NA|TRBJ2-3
TGTGCCAGCAGCCTAGGGACTCCAACAGATACGCAGTATTTT
CASSLGTPTDTQYF